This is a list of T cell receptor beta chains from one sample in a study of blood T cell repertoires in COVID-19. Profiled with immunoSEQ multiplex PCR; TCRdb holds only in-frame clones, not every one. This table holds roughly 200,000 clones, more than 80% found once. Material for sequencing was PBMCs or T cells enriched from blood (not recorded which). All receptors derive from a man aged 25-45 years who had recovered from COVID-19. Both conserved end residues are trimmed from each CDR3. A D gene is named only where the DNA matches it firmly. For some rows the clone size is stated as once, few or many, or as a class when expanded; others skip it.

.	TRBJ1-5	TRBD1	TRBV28	ASSRPGQGNQPQH
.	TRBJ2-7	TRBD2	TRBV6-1	ASSRTSGSTEQY
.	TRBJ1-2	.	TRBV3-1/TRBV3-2	ASSLNERTA
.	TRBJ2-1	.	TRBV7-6	ASSYPYSSYNEQF
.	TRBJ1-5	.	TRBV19	ASSDFSGTNQPQH
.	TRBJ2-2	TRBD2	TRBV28	ASSLWLAGAGELF
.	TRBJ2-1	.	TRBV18	ASSRAGGSDEQF
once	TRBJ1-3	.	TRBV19	ASSMESRFSGNTIY
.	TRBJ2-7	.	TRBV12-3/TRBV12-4	ASSLGTLYEQY
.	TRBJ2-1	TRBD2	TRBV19	ASSERGALGSGTFYNEQF
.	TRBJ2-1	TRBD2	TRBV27	ASSAGRVGGSEQF
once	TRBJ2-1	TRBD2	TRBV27	ASSSRRAGVLYNEQF
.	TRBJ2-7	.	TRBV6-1	ASSEPREQY
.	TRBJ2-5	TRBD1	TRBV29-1	STEDRLYQETQY
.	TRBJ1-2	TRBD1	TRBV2	ASSRDSVAKGYT
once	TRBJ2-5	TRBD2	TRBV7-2	ASSLAGPAGVHETQY
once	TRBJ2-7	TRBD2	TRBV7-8	ASSLAPRLAGGYEQY
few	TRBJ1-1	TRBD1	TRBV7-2	ASSFRTGGTTEAF
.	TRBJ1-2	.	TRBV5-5	ASSADTYYGYT
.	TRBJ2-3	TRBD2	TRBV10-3	AISEPDSGGTDTQY
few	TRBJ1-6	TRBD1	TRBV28	ATQRQGYSPLH
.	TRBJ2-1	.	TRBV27	ASSLGGNEQF
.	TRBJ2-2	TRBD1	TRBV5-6	ASSLEVMTGGGELF
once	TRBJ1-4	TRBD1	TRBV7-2	ASSPRTGINEKLF
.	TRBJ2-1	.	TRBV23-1	ASSQSYVSSSYNEQF
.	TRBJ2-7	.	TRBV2	ASSEAGGTYYEQY
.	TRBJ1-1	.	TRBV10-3	AISEVTGNTEAF
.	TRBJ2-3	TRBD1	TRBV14	ASSQDGTGVGTDTQY
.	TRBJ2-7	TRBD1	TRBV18	ASSPVRGSSEQY
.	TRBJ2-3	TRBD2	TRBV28	ASRDWTSAGTDTQY
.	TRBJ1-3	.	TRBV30	AWSPVTELGGNTIY
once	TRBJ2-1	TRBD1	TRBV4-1	ASSQPGQGVYEQF
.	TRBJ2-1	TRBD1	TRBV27	ASSRGQGLPSYNEQF
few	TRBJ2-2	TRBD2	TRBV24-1	ATSPGGGNTGELF
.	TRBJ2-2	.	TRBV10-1	ASSDIWGEPDTGELF
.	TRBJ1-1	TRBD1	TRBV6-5	ASSYFRTGRNTEAF
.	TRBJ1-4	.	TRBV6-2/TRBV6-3	ASSYGAGNRLNEKLF
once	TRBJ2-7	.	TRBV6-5	ASRRTALSYEQY
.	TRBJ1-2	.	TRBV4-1	ASSQADRSYGYT
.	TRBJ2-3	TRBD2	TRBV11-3	ASSPREGIDTQY
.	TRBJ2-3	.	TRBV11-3	ASSSGLLSSTDTQY
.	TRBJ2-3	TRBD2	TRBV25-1	ASSVAGGVDTQY
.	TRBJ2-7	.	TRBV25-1	ASSDRGHYEQY
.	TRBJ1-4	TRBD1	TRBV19	ASRTDPGQSGEKLF
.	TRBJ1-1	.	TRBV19	ASSPEGHTEAF
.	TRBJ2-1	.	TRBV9	ASSSTTTGPSYNEQF
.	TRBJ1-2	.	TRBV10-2	ASSEAGTTYGYT
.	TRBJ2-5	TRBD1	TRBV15	ATSRDLSPVEQGARETQY
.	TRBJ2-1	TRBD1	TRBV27	ASSSLDRSNEQF
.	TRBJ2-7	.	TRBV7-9	ASSFDNPHYEQY
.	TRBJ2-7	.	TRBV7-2	ASSLVVDRIEQY
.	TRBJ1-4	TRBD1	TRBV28	ASSLCPATLTGTGTSTNEKLF
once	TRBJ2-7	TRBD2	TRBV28	ASSYLAGVPYEQY
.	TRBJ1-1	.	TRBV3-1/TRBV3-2	ASSPMTGSPGTEAF
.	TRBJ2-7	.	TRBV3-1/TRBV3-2	ASSQGLFSYEQY